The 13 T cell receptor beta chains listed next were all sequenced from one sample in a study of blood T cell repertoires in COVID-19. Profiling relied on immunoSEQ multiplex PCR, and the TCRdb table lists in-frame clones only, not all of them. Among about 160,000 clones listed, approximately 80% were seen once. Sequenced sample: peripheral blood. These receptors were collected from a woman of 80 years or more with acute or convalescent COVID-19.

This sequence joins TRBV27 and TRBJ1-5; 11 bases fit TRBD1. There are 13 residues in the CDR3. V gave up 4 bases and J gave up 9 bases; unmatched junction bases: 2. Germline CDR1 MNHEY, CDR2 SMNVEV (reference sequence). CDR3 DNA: TGTGCCAGCAGTTGGGACAGGGGGTCGCCCCAGCATTTT. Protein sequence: CASSWDRGSPQHF.

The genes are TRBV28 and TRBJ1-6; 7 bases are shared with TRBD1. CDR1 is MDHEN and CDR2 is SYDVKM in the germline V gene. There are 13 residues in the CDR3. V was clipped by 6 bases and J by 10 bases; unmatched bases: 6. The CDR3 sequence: CASREQGRSPLHF. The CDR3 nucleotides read TGTGCCAGCAGGGAACAGGGGAGGTCACCCCTCCACTTT.

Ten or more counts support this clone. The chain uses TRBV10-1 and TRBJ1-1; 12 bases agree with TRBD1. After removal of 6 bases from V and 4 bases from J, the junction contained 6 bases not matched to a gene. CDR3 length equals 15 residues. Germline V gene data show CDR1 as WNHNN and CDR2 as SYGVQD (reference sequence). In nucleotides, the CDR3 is TGCGCCAGCAGCCGGGACAGGGGGCTGATCACTGAAGCTTTCTTT. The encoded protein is CASSRDRGLITEAFF.

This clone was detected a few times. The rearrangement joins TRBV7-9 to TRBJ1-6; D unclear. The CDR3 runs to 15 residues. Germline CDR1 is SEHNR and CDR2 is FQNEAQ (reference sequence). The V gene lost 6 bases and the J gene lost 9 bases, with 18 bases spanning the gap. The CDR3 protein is CASSPFDTMVSPLHF. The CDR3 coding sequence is TGTGCCAGCAGTCCCTTCGACACCATGGTTTCACCCCTCCACTTT.

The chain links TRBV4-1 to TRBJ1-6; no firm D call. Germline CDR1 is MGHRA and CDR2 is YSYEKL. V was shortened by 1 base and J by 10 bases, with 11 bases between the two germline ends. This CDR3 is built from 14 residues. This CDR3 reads CASSQVLNLSPLHF. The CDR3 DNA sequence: TGCGCCAGCAGCCAAGTACTCAACCTGTCACCCCTCCACTTT.

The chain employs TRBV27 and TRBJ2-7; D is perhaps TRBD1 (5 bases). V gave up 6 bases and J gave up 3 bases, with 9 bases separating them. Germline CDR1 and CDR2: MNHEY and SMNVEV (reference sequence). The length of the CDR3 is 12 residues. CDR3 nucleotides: TGTGCCAGCAGCCCCCAGGGCTACGAGCAGTACTTC. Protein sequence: CASSPQGYEQYF.

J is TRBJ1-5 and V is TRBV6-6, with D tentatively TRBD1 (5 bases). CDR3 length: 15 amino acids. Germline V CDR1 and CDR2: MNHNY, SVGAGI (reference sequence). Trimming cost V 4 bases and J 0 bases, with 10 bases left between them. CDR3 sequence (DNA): TGTGCCAGCAGTTCTCCCGACAGTAGCAATCAGCCCCAGCATTTT. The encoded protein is CASSSPDSSNQPQHF.

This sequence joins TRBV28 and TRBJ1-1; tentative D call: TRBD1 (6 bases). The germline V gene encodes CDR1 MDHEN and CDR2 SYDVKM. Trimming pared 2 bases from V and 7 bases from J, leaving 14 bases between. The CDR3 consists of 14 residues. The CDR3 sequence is CASSLIQGKGEAFF. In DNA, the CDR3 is TGTGCCAGCAGTTTAATACAGGGAAAAGGTGAAGCTTTCTTT.

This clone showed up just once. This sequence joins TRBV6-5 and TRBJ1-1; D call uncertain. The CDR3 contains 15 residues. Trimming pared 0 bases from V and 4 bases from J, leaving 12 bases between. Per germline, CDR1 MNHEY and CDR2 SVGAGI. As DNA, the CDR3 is TGTGCCAGCAGTTACTCGAACCGAGGAGCCACTGAAGCTTTCTTT. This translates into CASSYSNRGATEAFF.

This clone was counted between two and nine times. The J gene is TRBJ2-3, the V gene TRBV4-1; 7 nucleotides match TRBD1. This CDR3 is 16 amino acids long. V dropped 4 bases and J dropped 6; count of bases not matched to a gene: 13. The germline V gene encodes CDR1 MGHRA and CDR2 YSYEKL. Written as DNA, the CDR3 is TGCGCCAGCAGCCTGGCCTCCGGACAGGCTGTGGATACGCAGTATTTT. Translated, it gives CASSLASGQAVDTQYF.

The CDR3 region is CASFTGQVLYGYTF. The CDR3 DNA reads as TGTGCCAGCTTTACGGGACAGGTCCTCTATGGCTACACCTTC. The chain links TRBV28 to TRBJ1-2, with 8 bases matching TRBD1. The CDR3 has 14 residues. CDR1 is MDHEN, CDR2 SYDVKM, per germline. J gave up 4 bases and V 8 bases, and 9 bases lay outside the gene matches.

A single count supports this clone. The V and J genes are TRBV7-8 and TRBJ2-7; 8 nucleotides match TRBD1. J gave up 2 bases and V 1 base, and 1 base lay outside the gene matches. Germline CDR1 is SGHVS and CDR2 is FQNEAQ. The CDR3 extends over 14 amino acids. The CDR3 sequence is CASSLVGQAYEQYF. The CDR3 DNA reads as TGTGCCAGCAGCTTAGTGGGACAGGCCTACGAGCAGTACTTC.

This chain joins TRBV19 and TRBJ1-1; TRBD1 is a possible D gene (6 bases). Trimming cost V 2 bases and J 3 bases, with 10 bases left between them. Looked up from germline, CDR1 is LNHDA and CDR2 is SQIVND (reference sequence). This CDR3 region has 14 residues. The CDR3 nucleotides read TGTGCCAGTAGTATAAAGGGACACTACACTGAAGCTTTCTTT. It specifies CASSIKGHYTEAFF.